This entry lists 2 T cell receptor beta chains sequenced from one sample in a study of T cell responses to AZD1222 COVID-19 vaccine. Measured with immunoSEQ multiplex PCR; TCRdb has only the in-frame clones, and not every one. The sample records about 170,000 clones, 93% being singletons. The specimen comprised peripheral blood, sampled on day 0 of AZD1222 vaccination. These receptors all stem from an adult in good health.

The chain joins TRBV27 to TRBJ1-4, with 7 bases aligning to TRBD1. V lost 5 bases, J lost 4 bases, and 10 bases stayed unmatched. CDR1 MNHEY and CDR2 SMNVEV come from the germline V gene (reference sequence). This CDR3 spans 16 amino acids. In DNA form, the CDR3 reads TGTGCCAGCAGTGCTAGAGCGGGACAGCTTAATGAAAAACTGTTTTTT. Residues: CASSARAGQLNEKLFF.

The chain has TRBV27 and TRBJ1-2, with a tentative D call TRBD1 (5 bases). CDR3 size: 15 residues. Germline lookup yields CDR1 MNHEY and CDR2 SMNVEV (reference sequence). Trimming took 5 bases from V and 2 from J, leaving 15 bases between them. CDR3 in DNA: TGTGCCAGCAGTCCCTGGGACGGAGTGAACTATGGCTACACCTTC. This sequence encodes CASSPWDGVNYGYTF.